The rows below give T cell receptor beta chains drawn from one sample of a study of control samples from healthy donors and cancer patients. The table came from immunoSEQ multiplex PCR; TCRdb's copy has only in-frame clones and leaves some out. Of about 100,000 clones listed, about 90% are singletons. Source material: blood. These receptors all stem from a woman between 50 and 59 years old in good health. The CDR3 runs from the conserved cysteine through the conserved F or W. D genes are given only for firm matches. The size of a clone is reported for some rows only, either as once, few or many, or as a class for expanded clones.

size	D	V	length	J	CDR3	DNA
NA	NA	TRBV18	12	TRBJ1-1	CASSPDRTEAFF	TGTGCCAGCTCGCCGGACCGCACAGAAGCTTTCTTT
NA	TRBD2	TRBV7-3	16	TRBJ2-3	CASSPGLAGLTDTQYF	TGTGCCAGCAGCCCAGGACTAGCGGGACTCACAGATACGCAGTATTTT
NA	NA	TRBV5-4	14	TRBJ2-5	CASSLARRGETQYF	TGTGCCAGCAGCTTAGCCCGACGGGGAGAGACCCAGTACTTC
NA	NA	TRBV7-3	12	TRBJ2-2	CATGQGIGELFF	TGTGCCACCGGCCAGGGGATCGGGGAGCTGTTTTTT
NA	TRBD2	TRBV29-1	13	TRBJ2-3	CSVDPAGTSPVYF	TGCAGCGTTGATCCGGCGGGGACTAGCCCCGTGTATTTT
NA	TRBD1	TRBV6-2/TRBV6-3	13	TRBJ1-5	CASSGQANQPQHF	TGTGCCAGCAGCGGACAGGCTAATCAGCCCCAGCATTTT
once	NA	TRBV20-1	11	TRBJ1-2	CSARQYYGYTF	TGCAGTGCTAGACAGTACTATGGCTACACCTTC
NA	NA	TRBV5-1	13	TRBJ1-6	CASSLRVFSPLHF	TGCGCCAGCAGCTTGAGGGTTTTTTCACCCCTCCACTTT
NA	NA	TRBV12-3/TRBV12-4	13	TRBJ2-3	CASSSIATDTQYF	TGTGCCAGCAGTTCGATCGCCACAGATACGCAGTATTTT
NA	TRBD2	TRBV6-4	15	TRBJ2-1	CASSDSGGAYNEQFF	TGTGCCAGCAGTGACTCCGGGGGGGCCTACAATGAGCAGTTCTTC
NA	NA	TRBV29-1	10	TRBJ2-3	CSALADTQYF	TGCAGCGCCCTGGCGGATACGCAGTATTTT
NA	NA	TRBV6-2/TRBV6-3	16	TRBJ2-3	CASSYSRLGIGDTQYF	TGTGCCAGCAGTTACTCTCGTCTGGGGATCGGGGATACGCAGTATTTT
NA	NA	TRBV24-1	16	TRBJ1-5	CATSDSSRGFNQPQHF	TGTGCCACCAGTGATTCCAGTAGGGGCTTTAATCAGCCCCAGCATTTT
NA	TRBD2	TRBV27	16	TRBJ2-5	CASSFGLAGSQETQYF	TGTGCCAGCAGTTTCGGACTAGCGGGGTCCCAAGAGACCCAGTACTTC
NA	TRBD1	TRBV18	13	TRBJ1-5	CASSPGTGEPQHF	TGTGCCAGCTCACCCGGGACAGGGGAGCCCCAGCATTTT
NA	NA	TRBV5-8	13	TRBJ2-3	CASSLGRTDTQYF	TGTGCCAGCAGCCTGGGACGCACAGATACGCAGTATTTT
NA	NA	TRBV24-1	14	TRBJ2-1	CATSDSRGVNEQFF	TGTGCCACCAGTGACAGCCGGGGTGTAAATGAGCAGTTCTTC
NA	NA	TRBV19	12	TRBJ1-2	CASTERGRDYTF	TGTGCCAGTACCGAGAGGGGACGAGACTACACCTTC
NA	TRBD1	TRBV6-5	15	TRBJ2-5	CASPGQGYSRETQYF	TGTGCCAGTCCGGGACAGGGTTATAGTCGGGAGACCCAGTACTTC
NA	TRBD1	TRBV27	20	TRBJ1-6	CASSSITPRGTESFNSPLHF	TGTGCCAGCAGCTCAATCACCCCCCGCGGGACAGAATCCTTCAATTCACCCCTCCACTTT
few	NA	TRBV21-1	14	TRBJ1-1	CASGSTGTNTEAFF	TGTGCCAGCGGAAGCACAGGGACGAACACTGAAGCTTTCTTT
NA	NA	TRBV14	15	TRBJ1-2	CASSQGMGGAYGYTF	TGTGCCAGCAGCCAAGGGATGGGGGGCGCCTATGGCTACACCTTC
NA	NA	TRBV7-8	16	TRBJ1-4	CASSRTPQGRNEKLFF	TGTGCCAGCAGCCGGACGCCACAGGGTAGGAATGAAAAACTGTTTTTT
NA	NA	TRBV5-1	15	TRBJ1-1	CASSLVRHADAEAFF	TGCGCCAGCAGCTTGGTTCGACACGCCGACGCAGAAGCTTTCTTT
NA	TRBD1	TRBV15	16	TRBJ2-5	CATSPLDRGLGETQYF	TGTGCCACCAGCCCCCTAGACAGGGGGCTTGGGGAGACCCAGTACTTC
NA	NA	TRBV30	12	TRBJ2-3	CAFDTGEDTQYF	TGTGCCTTTGACACGGGCGAGGATACGCAGTATTTT
NA	NA	TRBV6-1	14	TRBJ1-2	CASSERRAMYGYTF	TGTGCCAGCAGTGAGAGAAGGGCGATGTACGGCTACACCTTC
NA	NA	TRBV30	9	TRBJ1-2	CAWGYGYTF	TGTGCCTGGGGCTATGGCTACACCTTC
NA	NA	TRBV24-1	15	TRBJ2-6	CATSDATSGANVLTF	TGTGCCACCAGTGATGCGACCTCTGGGGCCAACGTCCTGACTTTC
NA	NA	TRBV12-5	11	TRBJ2-7	CASGLWYEQYF	TGTGCTAGTGGTTTGTGGTACGAGCAGTACTTC
NA	TRBD1	TRBV14	14	TRBJ2-2	CASSDGTATGELFF	TGTGCCAGCAGCGATGGGACAGCCACCGGGGAGCTGTTTTTT
NA	TRBD2	TRBV5-4	14	TRBJ2-3	CASSMGGSTDTQYF	TGTGCCAGCAGCATGGGAGGGAGCACAGATACGCAGTATTTT
NA	NA	TRBV30	15	TRBJ1-1	CAWVSGVGFGTEAFF	TGTGCCTGGGTTTCCGGGGTGGGATTTGGCACTGAAGCTTTCTTT